The text below deals with one TCR beta chain. This sample was taken from a study of Ad26.COV2.S vaccination and SARS-CoV-2 variants. Study summary: Donor allocation was to the COV1001 Ad26.COV2.S trial arm.

The method was immunoSEQ multiplex PCR; TCRdb's version includes in-frame clones alone and lacks a portion of them. The table records around 450,000 clones, 88% of them present only once. Treatment given: about 20 received Ad26.COV2.S at low or high dose, single or two shots; roughly five received placebo; per-sample allocation not given. All samples were drawn on day 63, counting from the first vaccine or placebo injection. The specimen comprised peripheral blood, sampled in a trial of Ad26.COV2.S vaccine versus placebo. The sequence came from a person aged 18 to 59 who received the Ad26.COV2.S COVID-19 vaccine or a placebo.

The DNA for the CDR3 is TGTGCCAGCAGCTTCACACCCGAGAACACTGAAGCTTTCTTT. Translated: CASSFTPENTEAFF. The J gene is TRBJ1-1, the V gene TRBV7-6; D call uncertain. This CDR3 is built from 14 residues. CDR1 is SGHVS and CDR2 is FNYEAQ in the germline V gene. V lost 3 bases, J lost 1 base, and 9 bases lay in between.